Each of the 20 T cell receptor beta chains below was sequenced from the same sample in a study of CD8 T cells in Susac syndrome. Reverse transcription of about 0.45 to 1 ug RNA used random hexamers. One entry per CDR3 protein results from TCRdb running MiXCR on the immunoSEQ multiplex PCR reads. In the table there are about 210,000 distinct CDR3 sequences, around 95% of which are singletons. The material sequenced was CD4+ T cells from PBMCs. The origin of the receptors is a human donor with multiple sclerosis.

This clonotype appeared a single time. The gene calls are TRBV5-6 and TRBJ2-5; D is unresolved. Trimming pared 3 bases from V and 4 bases from J, leaving 13 bases between. The CDR3 length is 14 residues. Germline CDR1 is SGHDT and CDR2 is YYEEEE. This CDR3 is CASSSGGGSETQYF. The CDR3 DNA follows: TGTGCCAGCAGCTCGGGCGGTGGATCAGAGACCCAGTACTTC.

This clonotype has just one count. This chain joins TRBV7-6 and TRBJ1-2, with a possible D match to TRBD1 (5 bases). Germline V lookup: CDR1 SGHVS, CDR2 FNYEAQ. The CDR3 consists of 15 residues. V lost 5 bases to trimming and J lost 8 bases, with 21 bases between them. CDR3 DNA: TGTGCCAGCAGCCGTCGGTGGGGGGGGACTGGAGGCTACACCTTC. The encoded protein is CASSRRWGGTGGYTF.

The chain carries TRBV29-1 and TRBJ1-2, with D uncertain. Trimming cost V 3 bases and J 0 bases, with 8 bases left between them. This CDR3 spans 13 amino acids. Germline CDR1 and CDR2: SQVTM and ANQGSEA. CDR3 residues: CSVDVSANYGYTF. CDR3 bases: TGCAGCGTTGATGTCAGCGCTAACTATGGCTACACCTTC. Full variable domain (rest looked up from reference TRBV29-1 and TRBJ1-2): SAVISQKPSRDICQRGTSLTIQCQVDSQVTMMFWYRQQPGQSLTLIATANQGSEATYESGFVIDKFPISRPNLTFSTLTVSNMSPEDSSIYLCSVDVSANYGYTFGSGTRLTVV.

This chain joins TRBV7-9 and TRBJ1-2; D gene ambiguous. Deletions cut 4 bases from V and 8 bases from J, with 11 bases between. The CDR3 runs to 12 residues. The V gene's germline CDR1 is SEHNR and CDR2 FQNEAQ (reference sequence). The chain's CDR3 is CASSYPRGGYTF. CDR3 coding DNA: TGTGCCAGCAGCTACCCCCGTGGAGGCTACACCTTC.

The genes are TRBV5-1 and TRBJ2-5, with D perhaps matching TRBD2 (6 bases). This CDR3 comprises 15 residues. The V gene lost 1 base and the J gene lost 2 bases, with 12 bases spanning the gap. Germline lookup yields CDR1 SGHRS and CDR2 YFSETQ. CDR3 sequence: CASSLLAGRQETQYF. The CDR3 nucleotides are TGCGCCAGCAGCTTGCTCGCGGGGAGACAAGAGACCCAGTACTTC.

CDR3 amino acids: CSAFRLAGGPPETQYF. The CDR3 bases are TGCAGTGCTTTCAGACTAGCGGGGGGGCCGCCAGAGACCCAGTACTTC. V is TRBV20-1 and J is TRBJ2-5; 14 bases fit TRBD2. V trimming: 5 bases; J trimming: 4 bases; junction bases outside the gene matches: 9. The length of the CDR3 is 16 residues. CDR1 is DFQATT and CDR2 is SNEGSKA in the germline V gene (reference sequence).

This rearrangement joins TRBV29-1 to TRBJ2-7; 10 bases fit TRBD1. The CDR3 is 14 residues long. CDR1 and CDR2 from the germline V gene are SQVTM and ANQGSEA. Unmatched junction bases numbered 4, after V lost 1 base and J lost 4 bases. In DNA form, the CDR3 reads TGCAGCGTTGAAGCGGGACAGGGGCGGTACGAGCAGTACTTC. As protein: CSVEAGQGRYEQYF.

V gene TRBV12-3 or TRBV12-4 combines with J gene TRBJ2-7, with D perhaps TRBD1 or TRBD2 (5 bases each). The CDR3 contains 14 residues. V lost 6 bases to trimming and J lost 4 bases, with 16 bases between them. In nucleotides, the CDR3 is TGTGCCAGCAGGTTCCGGGACGGAAGATACGAGCAGTACTTC. As protein: CASRFRDGRYEQYF.

This clonotype appeared a single time. The rearrangement uses TRBV18 and TRBJ1-2; TRBD1 aligns across 7 bases. V lost 3 bases, J lost 1 base, and 5 bases stayed unmatched. Germline values: CDR1 KGHSH, CDR2 LQKENI. The CDR3 loop spans 15 amino acids. The DNA of the CDR3 is TGTGCCAGCTCACCCGGGACAGACCTTAACTATGGCTACACCTTC. Amino acid sequence: CASSPGTDLNYGYTF. Full variable domain (remainder filled in from reference TRBV18 and TRBJ1-2): NAGVMQNPRHLVRRRGQEARLRCSPMKGHSHVYWYRQLPEEGLKFMVYLQKENIIDESGMPKERFSAEFPKEGPSILRIQQVVRGDSAAYFCASSPGTDLNYGYTFGSGTRLTVV.

The chain carries TRBV2 and TRBJ1-2; unclear D gene. The CDR3 length is 14 residues. The V end was cut by 6 bases, the J end by 7 bases, with 18 bases between. Germline V lookup: CDR1 SNHLY, CDR2 FYNNEI. The CDR3 region is CASRPTPGWAGYTF. CDR3 sequence (DNA): TGTGCCAGCAGACCTACACCCGGCTGGGCTGGCTACACCTTC. Drawing the rest from reference TRBV2 and TRBJ1-2, the complete variable domain is EPEVTQTPSHQVTQMGQEVILRCVPISNHLYFYWYRQILGQKVEFLVSFYNNEISEKSEIFDDQFSVERPDGSNFTLKIRSTKLEDSAMYFCASRPTPGWAGYTFGSGTRLTVV.

The chain uses TRBV28 and TRBJ2-1; D gene unclear. Germline loops: CDR1 MDHEN, CDR2 SYDVKM. The length of the CDR3 is 11 residues. Trimming cost V 7 bases and J 8 bases, with 9 bases left between them. For the CDR3, the DNA is TGTGCCAGCAAGGGTTCCCATGAGCAGTTCTTC. It codes for CASKGSHEQFF.

The chain carries TRBV10-3 and TRBJ2-7; 9 positions match TRBD2. V shed 3 bases and J 4 bases; nucleotides not matched to a gene: 7. The V gene's germline CDR1 is ENHRY and CDR2 SYGVKD. The CDR3 length is 15 residues. The CDR3 DNA reads as TGTGCCATCAGTGAATTTGCTAGCGGGGATTACGAGCAGTACTTC. Translated, it gives CAISEFASGDYEQYF.

This rearrangement joins TRBV20-1 to TRBJ2-7; D is unresolved. Per germline, CDR1 DFQATT and CDR2 SNEGSKA (reference sequence). Deletions cut 3 bases from V and 2 bases from J, with 8 bases between. CDR3 length: 12 amino acids. The CDR3 bases are TGCAGTGCTAGTAACGTGGCCTACGAGCAGTACTTC. It codes for CSASNVAYEQYF.

The V gene is TRBV19, the J gene TRBJ2-1, with TRBD1 matching 10 bases. CDR1 and CDR2 (germline): LNHDA, SQIVND (reference sequence). V shed 6 bases, J shed 0 bases, and the junction held 14 bases outside the gene matches. CDR3 size: 19 residues. The CDR3 nucleotides are TGTGCCAGTAGCCACGACAGGGGGCTTAGTGGCTTCTCCTACAATGAGCAGTTCTTC. It codes for CASSHDRGLSGFSYNEQFF.

CDR3 bases: TGTGCCAGCAGCCGCGAAGGGACTAGCGGGGGTGATGAGCAGTTCTTC. Its protein is CASSREGTSGGDEQFF. The chain recombines TRBV4-2 with TRBJ2-1, with TRBD2 matching over 14 bases. The trim removed 4 bases at V and 8 bases at J, leaving 7 bases unmatched. Looked up from germline, CDR1 is LGHNA and CDR2 is YNFKEQ. The CDR3 has 16 residues.

This rearrangement joins TRBV5-4 to TRBJ2-5; 10 bases fit TRBD1. The germline CDR1 and CDR2 sequences are SGHNT and YYREEE (reference sequence). With 4 bases clipped from V and 5 bases from J, the junction kept 11 bases outside the gene matches. The CDR3 totals 16 residues. CDR3 region: CASSQKRTGGMETQYF. In DNA, the CDR3 is TGTGCCAGCAGCCAAAAAAGGACAGGGGGAATGGAGACCCAGTACTTC.

V is TRBV11-1 and J is TRBJ2-1; TRBD2 matches 10 bases. Germline CDR1 is SGHAT and CDR2 is FQDESV (reference sequence). This CDR3 is 16 amino acids long. V lost 2 bases and J lost 5; bases outside the gene matches: 6. The CDR3 coding sequence is TGTGCCAGCAGCTTAACGGGACTAGCGCATAACAATGAGCAGTTCTTC. It specifies CASSLTGLAHNNEQFF.

The chain employs TRBV20-1 and TRBJ1-5; D is undetermined. This CDR3 is built from 13 residues. V lost 6 bases and J 6 bases, leaving 15 bases between the germline ends. Germline V gene data show CDR1 as DFQATT and CDR2 as SNEGSKA (reference sequence). The chain's CDR3 is CSAEDPTGQPQHF. In nucleotides, the CDR3 is TGCAGTGCGGAAGATCCCACGGGTCAGCCCCAGCATTTT.

The V and J genes are TRBV5-1 and TRBJ2-2, with a possible D match to TRBD1 (6 bases). Deletions cut 4 bases from V and 4 bases from J, with 17 bases between. This CDR3 contains 16 residues. Germline values: CDR1 SGHRS, CDR2 YFSETQ. The CDR3 nucleotides read TGCGCCAGCAGCCGAAACCCGGGACATAGCACCGGGGAGCTGTTTTTT. It translates to CASSRNPGHSTGELFF.

The CDR3 bases are TGCAGTGCTAGAGTGAGGGGCCCTAGCTCCTACAATGAGCAGTTCTTC. This gives the protein CSARVRGPSSYNEQFF. The gene calls are TRBV20-1 and TRBJ2-1; D might be TRBD1 or TRBD2, each matching 5 bases. V lost 1 base and J lost 0, with 13 bases in between. The CDR3 runs to 16 residues. The V gene's germline CDR1 is DFQATT and CDR2 SNEGSKA (reference sequence).